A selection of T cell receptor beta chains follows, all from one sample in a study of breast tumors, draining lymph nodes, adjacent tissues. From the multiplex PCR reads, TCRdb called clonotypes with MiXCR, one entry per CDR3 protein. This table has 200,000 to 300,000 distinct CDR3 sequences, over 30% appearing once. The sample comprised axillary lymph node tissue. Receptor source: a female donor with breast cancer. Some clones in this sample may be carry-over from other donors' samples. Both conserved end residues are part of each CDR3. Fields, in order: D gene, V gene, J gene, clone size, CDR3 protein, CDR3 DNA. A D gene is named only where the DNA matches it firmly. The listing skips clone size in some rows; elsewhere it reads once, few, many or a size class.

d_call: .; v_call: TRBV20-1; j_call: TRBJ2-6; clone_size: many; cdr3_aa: CSAATASGANVLTF; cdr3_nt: TGCAGTGCTGCTACAGCCTCTGGGGCCAACGTCCTGACTTTC
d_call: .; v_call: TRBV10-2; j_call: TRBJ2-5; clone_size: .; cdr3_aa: CASSDIESQETQYF; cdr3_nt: TGCGCCAGCAGTGATATTGAGAGCCAAGAGACCCAGTACTTC
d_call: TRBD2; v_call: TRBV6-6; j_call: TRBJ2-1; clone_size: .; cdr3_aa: CASRPERELYNEQFF; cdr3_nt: TGTGCCAGCAGACCGGAGCGGGAGTTGTACAATGAGCAGTTCTTC
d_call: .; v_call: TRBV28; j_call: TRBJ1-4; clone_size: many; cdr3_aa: CASSSDLTEKLFF; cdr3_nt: TGTGCCAGCAGTTCGGACCTAACGGAAAAACTGTTTTTT
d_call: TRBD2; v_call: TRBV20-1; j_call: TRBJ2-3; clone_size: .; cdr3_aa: CSARTAGLTDTQYF; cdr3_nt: TGCAGTGCTAGAACAGCGGGATTGACAGATACGCAGTATTTT
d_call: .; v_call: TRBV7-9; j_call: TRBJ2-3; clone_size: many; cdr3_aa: CASSSGGGYSTDTQYF; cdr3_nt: TGTGCCAGCAGCTCCGGGGGCGGGTATAGCACAGATACGCAGTATTTT
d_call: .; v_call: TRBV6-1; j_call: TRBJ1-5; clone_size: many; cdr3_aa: CASSWDDQPQHF; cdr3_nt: TGTGCCAGCAGTTGGGACGATCAGCCCCAGCATTTT
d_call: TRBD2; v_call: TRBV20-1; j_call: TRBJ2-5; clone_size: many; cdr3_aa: CSATLLAAQETQYF; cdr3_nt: TGCAGTGCTACTCTACTAGCGGCCCAAGAGACCCAGTACTTC
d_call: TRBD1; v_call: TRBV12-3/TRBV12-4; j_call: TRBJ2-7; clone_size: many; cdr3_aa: CASSTDQDRAYEQYF; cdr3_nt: TGTGCCAGCAGTACGGACCAGGACAGGGCCTACGAGCAGTACTTC
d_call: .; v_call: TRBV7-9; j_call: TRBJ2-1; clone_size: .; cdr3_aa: CASASLIRRDRRRREQFF; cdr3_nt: TGTGCCAGCGCATCACTAATCCGTCGAGACCGACGTCGGCGTGAGCAGTTCTTC
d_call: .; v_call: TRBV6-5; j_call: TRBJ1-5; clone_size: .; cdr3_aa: CASSQRAQFKVHQPQHF; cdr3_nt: TGTGCCAGCAGCCAGAGAGCCCAGTTTAAGGTTCACCAGCCCCAGCATTTT
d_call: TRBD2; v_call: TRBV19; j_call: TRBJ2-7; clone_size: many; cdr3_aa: CATSTGTTRQYF; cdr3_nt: TGTGCCACTTCAACCGGGACTACGCGACAGTACTTC
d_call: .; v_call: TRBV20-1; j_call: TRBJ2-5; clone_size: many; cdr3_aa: CSASHPTVQETQYF; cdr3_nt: TGCAGTGCTAGTCACCCGACTGTCCAAGAGACCCAGTACTTC
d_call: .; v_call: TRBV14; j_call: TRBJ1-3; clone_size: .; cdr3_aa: CASSLKLPYGNTIYF; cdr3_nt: TGTGCCAGCAGCCTAAAACTACCGTACGGAAACACCATATATTTT
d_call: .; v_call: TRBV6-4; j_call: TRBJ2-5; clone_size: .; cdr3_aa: CASSHSGAQETQYF; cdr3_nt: TGTGCCAGCAGTCACTCCGGGGCGCAAGAGACCCAGTACTTC
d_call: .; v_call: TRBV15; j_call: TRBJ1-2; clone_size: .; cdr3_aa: CATSRDFRDYGYTF; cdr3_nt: TGTGCCACCAGCAGAGACTTCAGGGACTATGGCTACACCTTC
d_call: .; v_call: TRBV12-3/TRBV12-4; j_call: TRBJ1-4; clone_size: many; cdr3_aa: CASGLKEEKLFF; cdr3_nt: TGTGCCAGCGGATTAAAGGAGGAAAAACTGTTTTTT
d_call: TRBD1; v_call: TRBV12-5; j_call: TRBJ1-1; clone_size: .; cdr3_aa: CASGILTGGRNTEAFF; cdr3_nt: TGTGCTAGTGGTATACTGACAGGGGGAAGGAACACTGAAGCTTTCTTT
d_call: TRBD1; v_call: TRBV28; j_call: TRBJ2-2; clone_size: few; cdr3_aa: CASEGTGRGGELFF; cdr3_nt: TGTGCAAGCGAGGGGACAGGGAGGGGCGGGGAGCTGTTTTTT
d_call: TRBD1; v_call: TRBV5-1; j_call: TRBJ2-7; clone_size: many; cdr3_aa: CATSQGASREQYF; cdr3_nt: TGCGCCACCTCCCAGGGGGCGTCGAGGGAGCAGTACTTC
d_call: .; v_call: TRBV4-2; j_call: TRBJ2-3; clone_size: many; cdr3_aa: CASSQEKGGIGTDTQYF; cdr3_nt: TGTGCCAGCAGCCAAGAAAAAGGGGGGATAGGCACAGATACGCAGTATTTT
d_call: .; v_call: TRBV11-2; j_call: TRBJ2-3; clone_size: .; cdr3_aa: CASSRRLGATQYF; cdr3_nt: TGTGCCAGCAGCCGTCGACTAGGTGCTACGCAGTATTTT
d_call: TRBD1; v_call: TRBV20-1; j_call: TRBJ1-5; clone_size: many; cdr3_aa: CSARDPTSGTGNQPQHF; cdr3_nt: TGCAGTGCTAGAGATCCCACATCCGGGACAGGGAATCAGCCCCAGCATTTT
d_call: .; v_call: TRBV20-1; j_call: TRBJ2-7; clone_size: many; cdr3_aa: CSARDSQGPSYEQYF; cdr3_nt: TGCAGTGCTAGAGACAGTCAGGGGCCCTCCTACGAGCAGTACTTC
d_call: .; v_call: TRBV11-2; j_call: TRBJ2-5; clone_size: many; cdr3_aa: CASSPIGGKETQYF; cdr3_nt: TGTGCCAGCAGCCCCATTGGGGGCAAAGAGACCCAGTACTTC
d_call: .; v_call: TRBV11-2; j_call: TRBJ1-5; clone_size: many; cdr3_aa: CASSLGWGQNQPQHF; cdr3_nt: TGTGCCAGCAGCTTAGGTTGGGGGCAAAATCAGCCCCAGCATTTT
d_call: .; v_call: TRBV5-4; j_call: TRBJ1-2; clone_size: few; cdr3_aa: CASSLGAGRKDYGYTF; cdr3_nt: TGTGCCAGCAGCTTGGGGGCAGGGCGGAAGGACTATGGCTACACCTTC
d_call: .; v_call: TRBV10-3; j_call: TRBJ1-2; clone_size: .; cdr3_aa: CAISALVDYGYTF; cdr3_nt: TGTGCCATCAGTGCTCTGGTCGACTATGGCTACACCTTC
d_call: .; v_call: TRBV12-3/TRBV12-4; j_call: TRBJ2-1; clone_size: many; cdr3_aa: CASSPPPWGPVF; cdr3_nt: TGTGCCAGCAGCCCCCCTCCCTGGGGGCCCGTATTC
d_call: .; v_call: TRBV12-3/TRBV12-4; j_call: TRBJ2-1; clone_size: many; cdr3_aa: CASSNRRPYNEQFF; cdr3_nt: TGTGCCAGCAGTAATCGGCGCCCCTACAATGAGCAGTTCTTC
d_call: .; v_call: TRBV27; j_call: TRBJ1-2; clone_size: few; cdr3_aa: CASSSAGAYGYTF; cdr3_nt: TGTGCCAGCAGTTCGGCAGGGGCCTATGGCTACACCTTC
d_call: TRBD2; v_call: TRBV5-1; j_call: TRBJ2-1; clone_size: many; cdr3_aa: CASSFGTRVGQFF; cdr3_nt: TGCGCCAGCAGCTTCGGGACTAGAGTTGGGCAGTTCTTC
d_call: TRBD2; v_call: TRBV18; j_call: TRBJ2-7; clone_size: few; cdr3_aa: CASSPAGGPYEQYF; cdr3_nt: TGTGCCAGCTCACCGGCGGGAGGGCCGTACGAGCAGTACTTC
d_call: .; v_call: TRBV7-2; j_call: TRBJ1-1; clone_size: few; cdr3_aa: CASSPNGPAYTEAFF; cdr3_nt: TGTGCCAGCAGCCCCAATGGGCCAGCGTATACTGAAGCTTTCTTT
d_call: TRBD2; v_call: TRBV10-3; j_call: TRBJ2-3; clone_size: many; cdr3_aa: CAISGLAQDTQYF; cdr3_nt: TGTGCCATCAGTGGACTAGCACAAGATACGCAGTATTTT
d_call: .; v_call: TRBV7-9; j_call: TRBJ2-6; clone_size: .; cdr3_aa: CASSLVSQELAGAHVLTF; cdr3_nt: TGTGCCAGCAGCTTAGTATCACAAGAACTAGCTGGGGCCCACGTCCTGACTTTC
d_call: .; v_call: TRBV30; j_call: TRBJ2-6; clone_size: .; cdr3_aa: CAWGFVSSGANVLTF; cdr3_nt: TGTGCCTGGGGCTTTGTGTCCTCTGGGGCCAACGTCCTGACTTTC
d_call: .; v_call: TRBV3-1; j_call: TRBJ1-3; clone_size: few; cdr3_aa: CASRQSGNTIYF; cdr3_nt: TGTGCCAGCAGACAGTCTGGAAACACCATATATTTT
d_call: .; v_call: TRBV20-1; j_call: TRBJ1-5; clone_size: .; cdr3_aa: CSASNPRLAGAYEQPQHF; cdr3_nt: TGCAGTGCTAGTAACCCGAGACTAGCGGGAGCCTACGAGCAGCCCCAGCATTTT
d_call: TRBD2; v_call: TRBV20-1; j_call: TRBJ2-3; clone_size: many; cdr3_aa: CSARAGGTDTQYF; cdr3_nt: TGCAGTGCTAGGGCGGGAGGCACAGATACGCAGTATTTT